These 2 T cell receptor beta chains were all obtained from the same sample, sequenced in a study of blood T cell repertoires in COVID-19. Profiling relied on immunoSEQ multiplex PCR, and the TCRdb table lists in-frame clones only, not all of them. The data contain under 200,000 clones, 75% to 90% of them singletons. Sequencing was performed on PBMCs or T cells enriched from blood (not recorded which). These TCRs come from a woman aged 55-70 years who had recovered from COVID-19.

The rearrangement uses TRBV27 and TRBJ2-7; D may be TRBD2 (5 bases). Trimming took off 8 bases at V and 0 bases at J, with 14 bases between the two ends. CDR1 is MNHEY, CDR2 SMNVEV, per germline (reference sequence). The CDR3 spans 14 residues. CDR3 nucleotides: TGTGCCAGCCGCCCTAGCACCTACTCCTACGAGCAGTACTTC. Translation: CASRPSTYSYEQYF.

The chain joins TRBV15 to TRBJ2-7, with a possible D match to TRBD2 (5 bases). This CDR3 has 14 residues. The germline gives CDR1 LNHNV, CDR2 YYDKDF (reference sequence). Trimming took 2 bases from V and 1 from J, leaving 9 bases between them. CDR3 sequence: CATSRPGGSYEQYF. CDR3 DNA: TGTGCCACCAGCAGACCTGGCGGGTCCTACGAGCAGTACTTC.